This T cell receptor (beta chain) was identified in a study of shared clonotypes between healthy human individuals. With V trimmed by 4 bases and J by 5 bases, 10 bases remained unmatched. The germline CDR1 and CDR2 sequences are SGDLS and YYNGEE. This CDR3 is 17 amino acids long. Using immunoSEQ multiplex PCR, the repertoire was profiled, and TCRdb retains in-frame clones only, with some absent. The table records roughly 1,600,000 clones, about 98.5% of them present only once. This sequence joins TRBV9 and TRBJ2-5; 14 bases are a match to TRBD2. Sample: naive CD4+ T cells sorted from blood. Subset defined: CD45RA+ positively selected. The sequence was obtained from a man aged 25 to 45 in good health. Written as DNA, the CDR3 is TGTGCCAGCAGCTCCTCGGGGGGACTAGCGGGAGTGGAGACCCAGTACTTC. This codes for CASSSSGGLAGVETQYF.